A selection of T cell receptor beta chains follows, all from one sample in a study of blood T cell repertoires in COVID-19. The assay was immunoSEQ multiplex PCR, and TCRdb's table has in-frame clones only and misses some. The data contain some 180,000 clones, 86% of them singletons. Sequencing used PBMCs or T cells enriched from blood (not recorded which). These receptors all come from a woman between 40 and 50 years old in a cohort exposed to, infected with or recovered from COVID-19 (not recorded which). The CDR3 runs from the conserved cysteine through the conserved F or W. The order of the fields is V gene, J gene, CDR3 protein.

TRBV19	TRBJ1-2	CASSINSILWGYTF
TRBV29-1	TRBJ1-2	CSVDSGNYGYTF
TRBV9	TRBJ1-1	CASSVRDIPPKTEAFF
TRBV19	TRBJ2-7	CASSIQGLEGEQYF
TRBV18	TRBJ2-7	CASSPPTGLDEQYF
TRBV5-1	TRBJ1-4	CASSSGQGFEKLFF
TRBV19	TRBJ1-1	CASSYDREVTEAFF
TRBV5-6	TRBJ2-1	CASSLLRHEQFF
TRBV2	TRBJ1-2	CASSDAGRGYGYTF
TRBV28	TRBJ2-3	CASSLQGLAGVGDTQYF
TRBV6-6	TRBJ1-2	CASSVTGGNGYTF
TRBV27	TRBJ2-1	CASRGGGSSYNEQFF
TRBV2	TRBJ2-7	CASSESEGAWSEQYF
TRBV11-2	TRBJ1-2	CASTTGNYGYTF
TRBV27	TRBJ1-1	CASSPRGGATEAFF
TRBV19	TRBJ1-1	CASSIPSLAGFWVEAFF
TRBV5-1	TRBJ2-1	CASSSGSNEQFF
TRBV5-1	TRBJ2-7	CASSFIDSSYEQYF
TRBV4-1	TRBJ1-2	CASSQTGGIWYGYTF
TRBV9	TRBJ1-1	CASSASRGNTEAFF
TRBV7-9	TRBJ2-7	CASRPLGGSFYEQYF
TRBV9	TRBJ1-2	CASSPGQGVYGYTF
TRBV5-4	TRBJ1-4	CASSLEGGQSNEKLFF
TRBV10-2	TRBJ2-1	CASTRGLAGIGEQFF
TRBV7-9	TRBJ1-2	CASSLGAGMPNYGYTF
TRBV5-1	TRBJ2-5	CASSLAGDWGETQYF
TRBV11-2	TRBJ2-2	CASSPSGGAAGELFF
TRBV24-1	TRBJ2-1	CATSDTKTAVYNEQFF
TRBV6-2/TRBV6-3	TRBJ2-7	CASSLRGTGSYEQYF
TRBV29-1	TRBJ2-2	CSVRGANTGELFF
TRBV14	TRBJ2-1	CASSQDLGLAGGNEQFF
TRBV7-9	TRBJ2-2	CASSPYLRGGNTGELFF
TRBV6-5	TRBJ2-2	CASSQGQLNTGELFF
TRBV5-4	TRBJ2-5	CASSYPARVGVEETQYF
TRBV13	TRBJ2-3	CASSIAGGQTDTQYF
TRBV9	TRBJ2-1	CASRGGREQFF